The 23 T cell receptor beta chains given below trace back to one sample, sequenced in a study of blood T cell repertoires in COVID-19. Some clones are missing from TCRdb's copy, which holds only in-frame ones; the method was immunoSEQ multiplex PCR. The sample shows approximately 69,000 clones, more than 70% of them seen only once. What was sequenced was peripheral blood. The receptors were sampled from a human donor in a cohort sampled during active COVID-19.

The chain couples TRBV5-1 to TRBJ1-4, with 9 bases that match TRBD1. The germline CDR1 and CDR2 sequences are SGHRS and YFSETQ. V was pared by 4 bases and J by 6 bases, with 7 bases of the junction left unmatched. The CDR3 extends over 15 amino acids. CDR3: CASSPQDRGHEKLFF. CDR3 sequence (DNA): TGCGCCAGCAGCCCGCAGGACAGGGGACATGAAAAACTGTTTTTT. Using reference TRBV5-1 and TRBJ1-4 for the parts outside the CDR3, the full variable domain is KAGVTQTPRYLIKTRGQQVTLSCSPISGHRSVSWYQQTPGQGLQFLFEYFSETQRNKGNFPGRFSGRQFSNSRSEMNVSTLELGDSALYLCASSPQDRGHEKLFFGSGTQLSVL.

V and J are TRBV7-9 and TRBJ2-5; TRBD1 might be the D (6 bases). The germline V and J ends were trimmed by 2 bases and 5 bases, with 12 bases remaining between them. CDR1 is SEHNR and CDR2 is FQNEAQ in the germline V gene (reference sequence). The CDR3 consists of 14 residues. CDR3 region: CASSLNGQSETQYF. In DNA form, the CDR3 reads TGTGCCAGCAGCTTAAATGGACAGTCGGAGACCCAGTACTTC.

This chain joins TRBV27 and TRBJ2-1; D may be TRBD1 (5 bases). Deletions cut 0 bases from V and 9 bases from J, with 9 bases between. The CDR3 is 13 residues long. Germline V gives CDR1 MNHEY, CDR2 SMNVEV (reference sequence). In nucleotides, the CDR3 is TGTGCCAGCAGTTTATCGTGGGGCATTGAGCAGTTCTTC. This translates into CASSLSWGIEQFF.

The rearrangement joins TRBV7-9 to TRBJ2-5, with 7 bases fitting TRBD2. The CDR3 loop spans 15 amino acids. J lost 4 bases, V lost 5 bases, and 10 bases had no gene match. CDR1 and CDR2 from the germline V gene are SEHNR and FQNEAQ (reference sequence). CDR3 region: CASSRRAGDRETQYF. For the CDR3, the DNA is TGTGCCAGCAGCCGCCGGGCGGGAGATCGAGAGACCCAGTACTTC. Full variable domain (remainder filled in from reference TRBV7-9 and TRBJ2-5): DTGVSQNPRHKITKRGQNVTFRCDPISEHNRLYWYRQTLGQGPEFLTYFQNEAQLEKSRLLSDRFSAERPKGSFSTLEIQRTEQGDSAMYLCASSRRAGDRETQYFGPGTRLLVL.

The V and J genes are TRBV10-2 and TRBJ2-2, with D possibly matching TRBD1 (6 bases). Per the germline V gene, CDR1 is WSHSY and CDR2 is SAAADI. This CDR3 comprises 12 residues. V gave up 8 bases and J gave up 5 bases, with 9 bases separating them. The CDR3 DNA is TGCGCCAGCGGTACAGGGACCGGGGAGCTGTTTTTT. Residues: CASGTGTGELFF.

The chain recombines TRBV5-1 with TRBJ1-1; TRBD1 agrees at 10 bases. Trimming cost V 3 bases and J 1 base; bases outside gene matches: 12. Germline-derived CDR1 and CDR2 are SGHRS and YFSETQ. The CDR3 sequence is 18 residues long. The CDR3 DNA is TGCGCCAGCAGCTCGTTGACAGGGGGCTTAAAAAGGAACACTGAAGCTTTCTTT. Translating gives CASSSLTGGLKRNTEAFF.

The gene calls are TRBV30 and TRBJ2-5; 10 bases are shared with TRBD1. The V gene's germline CDR1 is GTSNPN and CDR2 SVGIG (reference sequence). The CDR3 extends over 15 amino acids. The ends lost 0 bases at V and 4 bases at J; junction bases unmatched: 5. CDR3 nucleotides: TGTGCCTGGAGTGTACGACAGGGGGCTAGAGAGACCCAGTACTTC. As protein: CAWSVRQGARETQYF.

The chain carries TRBV6-5 and TRBJ1-6, with D perhaps matching TRBD1 (5 bases). The CDR3 runs 14 residues. The germline V and J ends were trimmed by 7 bases and 10 bases, with 17 bases remaining between them. The germline V gene encodes CDR1 MNHEY and CDR2 SVGAGI. CDR3 sequence (DNA): TGTGCCAGCAATCCCTCCGGGGGGGGATCACCCCTCCACTTT. Its protein product is CASNPSGGGSPLHF.

The chain carries TRBV4-2 and TRBJ1-2; 8 bases agree with TRBD1. After removal of 0 bases from V and 8 bases from J, the junction contained 8 bases not matched to a gene. The germline V gene has CDR1 LGHNA and CDR2 YNFKEQ. The CDR3 consists of 15 residues. CDR3 loop: CASSQDRQGTRGYTF. The CDR3 bases are TGTGCCAGCAGCCAAGATCGACAGGGGACGAGGGGCTACACCTTC.

V and J are TRBV5-1 and TRBJ1-1; no firm D call. Per the germline V gene, CDR1 is SGHRS and CDR2 is YFSETQ. V lost 2 bases and J lost 4, with 12 bases in between. CDR3 length: 14 residues. For the CDR3, the DNA is TGCGCCAGCAGCTTCCCTCGGGAGGGCACTGAAGCTTTCTTT. Amino acid sequence: CASSFPREGTEAFF.

The sample holds one count of this clone. V usage is TRBV19 and J usage is TRBJ2-2; TRBD2 matches at 14 bases. J gave up 5 bases and V 3 bases, and 5 bases lay outside the gene matches. Germline values: CDR1 LNHDA, CDR2 SQIVND (reference sequence). CDR3 length: 17 residues. The chain's CDR3 is CASSMGLAGEGTGELFF. Here the CDR3 DNA reads TGTGCCAGTAGTATGGGACTAGCGGGAGAGGGAACCGGGGAGCTGTTTTTT.

The V gene is TRBV11-2, the J gene TRBJ2-5; 7 bases are a match to TRBD1. The CDR3 runs to 15 residues. Trimming cost V 4 bases and J 2 bases; bases outside gene matches: 7. Germline values: CDR1 SGHAT, CDR2 FQNNGV. The CDR3 DNA reads as TGTGCCAGCAGCTACGGGACAGTTCCGCAAGAGACCCAGTACTTC. Its protein product is CASSYGTVPQETQYF.

In the case of this clone: The sample contains more than one DNA sequence encoding this CDR3. The rearrangement links TRBV7-9 to TRBJ2-3, with D tentatively TRBD1 (5 bases). Germline CDR1 and CDR2: SEHNR and FQNEAQ (reference sequence). The CDR3 has 14 amino acids. The germline V and J ends were trimmed by 3 bases and 2 bases, with 9 bases remaining between them. The CDR3 nucleotides read TGTGCCAGCAGCTTGGGGCAGTCCACAGATACGCAGTATTTT. Translating gives CASSLGQSTDTQYF.

The V call is TRBV30, the J call TRBJ1-1; D remains unclear. The CDR3 length is 13 residues. Per the germline V gene, CDR1 is GTSNPN and CDR2 is SVGIG (reference sequence). The V gene lost 1 base and the J gene lost 2 bases, with 8 bases spanning the gap. CDR3 loop: CAWSAAVNTEAFF. CDR3 in DNA: TGTGCCTGGAGTGCGGCGGTTAACACTGAAGCTTTCTTT.

This sequence joins TRBV10-1 and TRBJ1-1, with 7 positions matching TRBD1. This CDR3 spans 13 amino acids. The V and J ends lost 9 bases and 3 bases, in that order; junction bases with no gene match: 7. Germline V gene lookup returns CDR1 WNHNN and CDR2 SYGVQD (reference sequence). CDR3 protein: CARTGPWDTEAFF. The CDR3 nucleotides read TGCGCCAGGACAGGGCCTTGGGACACTGAAGCTTTCTTT.

This clone has only one observation. The chain has TRBV5-1 and TRBJ2-4, with 7 positions matching TRBD1. This CDR3 has 15 amino acids. Germline V gene sequence: CDR1 SGHRS, CDR2 YFSETQ. Trimming cost V 0 bases and J 6 bases; bases outside gene matches: 6. CDR3 sequence (DNA): TGCGCCAGCAGCTTGGGGACGGGACAGCTAAACATTCAGTACTTC. It yields the protein CASSLGTGQLNIQYF. The full variable domain, its missing parts supplied by reference TRBV5-1 and TRBJ2-4, is KAGVTQTPRYLIKTRGQQVTLSCSPISGHRSVSWYQQTPGQGLQFLFEYFSETQRNKGNFPGRFSGRQFSNSRSEMNVSTLELGDSALYLCASSLGTGQLNIQYFGAGTRLSVL.

V usage is TRBV12-3 or TRBV12-4 and J usage is TRBJ1-5, with 9 nucleotides matching TRBD1. With V trimmed by 3 bases and J by 11 bases, 5 bases remained unmatched. The CDR3 has 13 residues. CDR3 sequence: CASSFRTGVAQHF. CDR3 nucleotide sequence: TGTGCCAGCAGTTTTAGGACAGGGGTAGCCCAGCATTTT.

A remark on this clone: One end of the junction varies from germline; a read error may be responsible. The chain joins TRBV3-1 (or the pseudogene TRBV3-2) to TRBJ2-1; TRBD2 matches 10 bases. The germline gives CDR1 LGHDT, CDR2 YNNKEL (reference sequence). The CDR3 totals 17 residues. CDR3 amino acids: CASSQAPSGGMGDEQFF. The CDR3 DNA follows: TGTGCCAGCAGTCAAGCACCTAGCGGGGGTATGGGCGATGAGCAGTTCTTC.

V and J are TRBV7-2 and TRBJ2-1; 7 nucleotides agree with TRBD1. This CDR3 is built from 16 residues. V trimming: 0 bases; J trimming: 2 bases; junction bases outside the gene matches: 4. CDR1 is SGHTA and CDR2 is FQGNSA in the germline V gene. This chain's CDR3 is CASSLAGGRTYNEQFF. Here the CDR3 DNA reads TGTGCCAGCAGCTTAGCAGGGGGCCGTACCTACAATGAGCAGTTCTTC.

The rearrangement joins TRBV30 to TRBJ2-3; D possibly corresponds to TRBD1 (6 bases). Germline V lookup: CDR1 GTSNPN, CDR2 SVGIG (reference sequence). The CDR3 is made up of 11 amino acids. V dropped 7 bases and J dropped 8 bases, with 13 bases sitting between them. DNA for the CDR3: TGTGCCTTCGACGTAGGGGGTACGCAGTATTTT. Translating it yields CAFDVGGTQYF.

The gene calls are TRBV11-2 and TRBJ2-1; no clear D. Trimming stripped 4 bases from V and 9 bases from J, with 16 bases between. CDR3 length: 14 residues. Germline V lookup: CDR1 SGHAT, CDR2 FQNNGV. CDR3 protein: CASSSAGSRREQFF. The CDR3, as DNA: TGTGCCAGCAGCTCCGCCGGTTCGCGGCGTGAGCAGTTCTTC.

The chain combines TRBV10-1 with TRBJ2-7; possible D gene TRBD2, 6 bases. V lost 6 bases, J lost 0 bases, and 9 bases lay in between. This CDR3 has 13 residues. Germline assignment: CDR1 WNHNN and CDR2 SYGVQD (reference sequence). The CDR3 region has the DNA TGCGCCAGCAGGGCCGGGGGCTCCTACGAGCAGTACTTC. Amino acids: CASRAGGSYEQYF.

This clone was counted between two and nine times. The chain is built from TRBV15 and TRBJ1-2; 7 nucleotides match TRBD1. After removal of 5 bases from V and 8 bases from J, the junction contained 8 bases not matched to a gene. The CDR3 has 13 residues. In germline, CDR1 is LNHNV, CDR2 YYDKDF (reference sequence). The CDR3 DNA reads TGTGCCACCAGCCAAGACAGGGTCGGCGGCTACACCTTC. It codes for CATSQDRVGGYTF. The variable domain in full, with the rest retrieved from reference TRBV15 and TRBJ1-2, is DAMVIQNPRYQVTQFGKPVTLSCSQTLNHNVMYWYQQKSSQAPKLLFHYYDKDFNNEADTPDNFQSRRPNTSFCFLDIRSPGLGDTAMYLCATSQDRVGGYTFGSGTRLTVV.